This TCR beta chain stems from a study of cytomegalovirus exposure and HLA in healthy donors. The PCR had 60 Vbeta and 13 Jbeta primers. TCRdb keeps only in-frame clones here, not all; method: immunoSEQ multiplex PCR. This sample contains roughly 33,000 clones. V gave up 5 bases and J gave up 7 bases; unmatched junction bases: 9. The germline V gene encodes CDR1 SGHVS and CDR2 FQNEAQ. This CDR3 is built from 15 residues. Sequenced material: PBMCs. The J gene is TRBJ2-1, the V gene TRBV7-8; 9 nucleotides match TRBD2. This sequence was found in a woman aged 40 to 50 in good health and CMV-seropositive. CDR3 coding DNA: TGTGCCAGCAGCCCCTTAGCGGGAGCTGGGAATGAGCAGTTCTTC. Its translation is CASSPLAGAGNEQFF.